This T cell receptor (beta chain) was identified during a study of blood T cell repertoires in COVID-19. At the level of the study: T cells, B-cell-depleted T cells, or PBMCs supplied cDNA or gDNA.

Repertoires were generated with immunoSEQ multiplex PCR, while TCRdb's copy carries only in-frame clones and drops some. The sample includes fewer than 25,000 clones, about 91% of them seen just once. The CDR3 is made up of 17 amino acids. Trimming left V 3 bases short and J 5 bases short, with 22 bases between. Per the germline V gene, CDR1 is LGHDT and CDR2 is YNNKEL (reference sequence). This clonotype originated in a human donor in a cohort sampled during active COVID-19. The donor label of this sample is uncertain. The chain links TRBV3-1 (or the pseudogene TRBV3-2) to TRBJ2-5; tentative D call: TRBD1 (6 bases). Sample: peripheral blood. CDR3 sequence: CASSQGATRGAWETQYF. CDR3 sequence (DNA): TGTGCCAGCAGCCAGGGGGCCACACGAGGGGCCTGGGAGACCCAGTACTTC.